This T cell receptor beta chain is drawn from a study of cytomegalovirus exposure and HLA in healthy donors. Findings and caveats of the study: The authors listed 164 TCR beta chains as cytomegalovirus-associated.

Produced via immunoSEQ multiplex PCR; TCRdb's table is partial and in-frame only. The profile covers under 300,000 clones, with more than 75% appearing a single time and around 1.3% taken by the ten largest. There are 14 residues in the CDR3. The germline V gene encodes CDR1 LNHDA and CDR2 SQIVND (reference sequence). V was pared by 1 base and J by 4 bases, with 10 bases between. Notes on this clone: The antigen is not known.

Sequenced sample: PBMCs. The rearrangement links TRBV19 to TRBJ1-2; D call uncertain. The receptor was isolated from a woman under 40 in good health and CMV-seropositive. DNA of the CDR3: TGTGCCAGTAGTATAGTTGTCAGAACCTATGGCTACACCTTC. Translating gives CASSIVVRTYGYTF.